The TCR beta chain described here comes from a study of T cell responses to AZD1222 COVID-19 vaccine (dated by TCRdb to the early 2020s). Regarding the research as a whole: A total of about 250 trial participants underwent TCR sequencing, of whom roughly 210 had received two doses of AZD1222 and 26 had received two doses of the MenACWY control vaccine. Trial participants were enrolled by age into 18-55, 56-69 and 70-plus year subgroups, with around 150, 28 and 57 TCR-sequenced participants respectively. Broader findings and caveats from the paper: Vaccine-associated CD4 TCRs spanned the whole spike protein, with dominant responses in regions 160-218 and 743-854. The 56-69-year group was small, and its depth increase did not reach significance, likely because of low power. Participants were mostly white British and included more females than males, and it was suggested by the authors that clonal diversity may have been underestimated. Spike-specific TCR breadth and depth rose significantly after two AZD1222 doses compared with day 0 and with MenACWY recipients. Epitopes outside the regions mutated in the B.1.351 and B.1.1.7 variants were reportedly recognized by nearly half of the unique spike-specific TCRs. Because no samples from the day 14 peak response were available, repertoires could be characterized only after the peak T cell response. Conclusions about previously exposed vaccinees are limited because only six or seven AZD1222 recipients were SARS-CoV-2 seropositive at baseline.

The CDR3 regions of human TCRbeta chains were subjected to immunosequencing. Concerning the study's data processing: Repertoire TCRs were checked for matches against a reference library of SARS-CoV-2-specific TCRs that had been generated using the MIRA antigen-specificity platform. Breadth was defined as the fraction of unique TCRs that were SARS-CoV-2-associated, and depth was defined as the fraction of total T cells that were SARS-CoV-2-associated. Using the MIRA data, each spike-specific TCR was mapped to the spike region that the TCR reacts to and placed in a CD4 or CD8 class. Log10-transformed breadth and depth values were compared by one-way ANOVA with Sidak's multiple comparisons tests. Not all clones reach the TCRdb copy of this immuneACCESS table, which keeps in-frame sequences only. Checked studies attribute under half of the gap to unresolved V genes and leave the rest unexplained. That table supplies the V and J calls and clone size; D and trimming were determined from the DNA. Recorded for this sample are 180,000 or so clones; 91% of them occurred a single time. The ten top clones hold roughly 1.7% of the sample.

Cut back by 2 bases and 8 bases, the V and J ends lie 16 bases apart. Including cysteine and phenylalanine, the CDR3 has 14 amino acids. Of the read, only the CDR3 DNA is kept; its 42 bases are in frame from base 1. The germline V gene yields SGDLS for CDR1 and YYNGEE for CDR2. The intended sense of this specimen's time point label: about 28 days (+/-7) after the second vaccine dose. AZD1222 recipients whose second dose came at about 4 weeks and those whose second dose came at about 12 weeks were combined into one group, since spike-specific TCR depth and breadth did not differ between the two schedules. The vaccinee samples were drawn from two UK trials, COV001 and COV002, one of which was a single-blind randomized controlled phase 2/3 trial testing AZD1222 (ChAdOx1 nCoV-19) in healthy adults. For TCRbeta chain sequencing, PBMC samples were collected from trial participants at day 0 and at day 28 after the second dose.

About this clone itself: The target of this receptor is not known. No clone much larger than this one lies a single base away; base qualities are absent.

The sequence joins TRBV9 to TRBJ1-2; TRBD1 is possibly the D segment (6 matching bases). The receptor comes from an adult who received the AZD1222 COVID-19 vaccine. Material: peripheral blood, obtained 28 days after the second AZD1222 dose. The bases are TGTGCCAGCAGCGTTACAGGGTTCCCAAGCGGCTACACCTTC. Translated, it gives CASSVTGFPSGYTF.